What follows are 21 T cell receptor beta chains derived from one specimen sequenced in a study of cytomegalovirus exposure and HLA in healthy donors. PCR was performed using 60 Vbeta and 13 Jbeta primers. The protocol was immunoSEQ multiplex PCR, while the TCRdb copy is restricted to in-frame clones and leaves out a portion. The sample has 120,000 to 150,000 clones, 60% to 80% seen once. Sample: PBMCs. These receptors came from a male donor in good health and CMV-seronegative.

The rearrangement uses TRBV4-3 and TRBJ2-1, with D possibly TRBD1 on 6 matching bases. V dropped 0 bases and J dropped 15 bases, with 15 bases sitting between them. This CDR3 is 13 amino acids long. Per germline, CDR1 LGHNA and CDR2 YSLEER. DNA for the CDR3: TGCGCCAGCAGCCAAGATTGGGGGCAGGACGTGTTCTTC. Encoded protein: CASSQDWGQDVFF.

V usage is TRBV7-9 and J usage is TRBJ2-1; the D gene is possibly TRBD1 (5 bases). V dropped 0 bases and J dropped 8 bases, with 20 bases sitting between them. Germline V gene sequence: CDR1 SEHNR, CDR2 FQNEAQ (reference sequence). The CDR3 contains 17 residues. The chain's CDR3 is CASSLAFRAFENDEQFF. Written as DNA, the CDR3 is TGTGCCAGCAGCTTAGCTTTCAGGGCGTTTGAAAACGATGAGCAGTTCTTC. Combining the CDR3 with reference TRBV7-9 and TRBJ2-1 gives the whole variable domain DTGVSQNPRHKITKRGQNVTFRCDPISEHNRLYWYRQTLGQGPEFLTYFQNEAQLEKSRLLSDRFSAERPKGSFSTLEIQRTEQGDSAMYLCASSLAFRAFENDEQFFGPGTRLTVL.

The gene calls are TRBV19 and TRBJ1-1; D gene uncertain. Germline CDR1 is LNHDA and CDR2 is SQIVND (reference sequence). This CDR3 has 15 residues. The V end lost 3 bases, the J end lost 4 bases, and 15 bases lay between the germline ends. CDR3 coding DNA: TGTGCCAGTAGTATTTGGTCTCGGAGTAGCACTGAAGCTTTCTTT. This sequence encodes CASSIWSRSSTEAFF.

The J gene is TRBJ2-7, the V gene TRBV7-9; TRBD1 agrees at 10 bases. The J segment lost 2 bases and the V segment lost 3 bases, leaving 4 bases of the junction unmatched. The CDR3 totals 15 residues. Germline CDR1 reads SEHNR; CDR2 reads FQNEAQ (reference sequence). CDR3 amino acids: CASSFGTGAPYEQYF. As DNA, the CDR3 is TGTGCCAGCAGCTTCGGGACAGGGGCCCCCTACGAGCAGTACTTC. Full variable domain (outside the CDR3, taken from reference TRBV7-9 and TRBJ2-7): DTGVSQNPRHKITKRGQNVTFRCDPISEHNRLYWYRQTLGQGPEFLTYFQNEAQLEKSRLLSDRFSAERPKGSFSTLEIQRTEQGDSAMYLCASSFGTGAPYEQYFGPGTRLTVT.

The chain couples TRBV19 to TRBJ2-1; no clear D. V was pared by 2 bases and J by 0 bases, with 8 bases between. Germline V CDR1 and CDR2: LNHDA, SQIVND (reference sequence). This CDR3 spans 15 amino acids. The CDR3 sequence is CASSIKATSYNEQFF. DNA of the CDR3: TGTGCCAGTAGTATAAAAGCGACCTCCTACAATGAGCAGTTCTTC.

The V and J genes are TRBV6-7 and TRBJ1-2, with 9 bases that match TRBD1. TRBV6-7 is identified as an open reading frame with a role that is uncertain. The CDR3 extends over 13 amino acids. With V trimmed by 4 bases and J by 6 bases, 3 bases remained unmatched. The CDR3 DNA is TGTGCCAGCAGTTCCACAGGGGGCGATGGCTACACCTTC. Residues: CASSSTGGDGYTF.

The genes are TRBV5-6 and TRBJ2-3; D not certain. V gave up 0 bases and J gave up 4 bases, with 18 bases separating them. The CDR3 extends over 17 amino acids. Germline V gene data show CDR1 as SGHDT and CDR2 as YYEEEE. The CDR3 loop reads CASSLGGAALWADTQYF. As DNA, the CDR3 is TGTGCCAGCAGCTTGGGAGGCGCGGCCCTCTGGGCAGATACGCAGTATTTT.

The rearrangement uses TRBV5-1 and TRBJ2-7; D is undetermined. Germline-derived CDR1 and CDR2 are SGHRS and YFSETQ. This CDR3 has 12 amino acids. The V gene lost 1 base and the J gene lost 4 bases, with 6 bases spanning the gap. CDR3 loop: CASSLLRYEQYF. For the CDR3, the DNA is TGCGCCAGCAGCTTGCTGCGGTACGAGCAGTACTTC.

The V call is TRBV27, the J call TRBJ1-2; TRBD1 matches 10 bases. The CDR3 is 19 amino acids. The V gene's germline CDR1 is MNHEY and CDR2 SMNVEV (reference sequence). Trimming removed 1 base from V and 6 bases from J; junction bases left unmatched: 17. Here the CDR3 reads CASSLFVRQGALTGDGYTF. The CDR3 region has the DNA TGTGCCAGCAGTTTATTTGTAAGACAGGGGGCCCTAACCGGAGATGGCTACACCTTC.

This chain connects TRBV29-1 to TRBJ1-1, with D tentatively TRBD1 (5 bases). Germline CDR1 SQVTM, CDR2 ANQGSEA. V was shortened by 4 bases and J by 5 bases, with 11 bases between the two germline ends. The CDR3 sequence is 12 residues long. CDR3 in DNA: TGCAGCGTTGGAGTCCAGGGAACTGAAGCTTTCTTT. Protein product: CSVGVQGTEAFF.

The chain uses TRBV12-5 and TRBJ2-3, with 10 bases identical to TRBD2. V gave up 4 bases and J gave up 8 bases; unmatched junction bases: 15. Germline lookup yields CDR1 LGHNT and CDR2 FRNRAP. The CDR3 is made up of 17 amino acids. CDR3 sequence (DNA): TGTGCTAGTGGTTCCACTGGGACAGCGGGAGGGACCGGTACGCAGTATTTT. It specifies CASGSTGTAGGTGTQYF.

The V call is TRBV2, the J call TRBJ1-5; D perhaps matches TRBD1 (6 bases). CDR1 is SNHLY and CDR2 is FYNNEI in the germline V gene. The CDR3 is made up of 16 amino acids. The V gene lost 5 bases and the J gene lost 0 bases, with 14 bases spanning the gap. CDR3 in amino acids: CASSRRGLLSNQPQHF. CDR3 coding DNA: TGTGCCAGCAGTCGGCGGGGGCTCCTTAGCAATCAGCCCCAGCATTTT. The full variable domain, in which reference TRBV2 and TRBJ1-5 provide the parts outside the CDR3, is EPEVTQTPSHQVTQMGQEVILRCVPISNHLYFYWYRQILGQKVEFLVSFYNNEISEKSEIFDDQFSVERPDGSNFTLKIRSTKLEDSAMYFCASSRRGLLSNQPQHFGDGTRLSIL.

This clone was detected a few times. This chain links TRBV7-8 with TRBJ2-5; 7 positions match TRBD2. Germline V lookup: CDR1 SGHVS, CDR2 FQNEAQ. The V gene end was trimmed by 1 base and the J gene end by 4 bases; junction bases not matched to a gene: 18. The CDR3 has 19 residues. CDR3 amino acids: CASSLVPASSSGIGETQYF. CDR3 sequence (DNA): TGTGCCAGCAGCTTAGTCCCCGCCTCCTCCAGCGGGATAGGAGAGACCCAGTACTTC.

This clone was detected only once. The chain couples TRBV7-2 to TRBJ2-3; 14 nucleotides match TRBD2. The CDR3 extends over 18 amino acids. V trimming: 6 bases; J trimming: 1 base; junction bases outside the gene matches: 9. Germline CDR1 is SGHTA and CDR2 is FQGNSA. CDR3 in amino acids: CASRGTSGSLMGTDTQYF. The CDR3 DNA follows: TGTGCCAGCAGAGGGACTAGCGGGAGTCTGATGGGCACAGATACGCAGTATTTT.

In DNA form, the CDR3 reads TGCGCCAGCAGCCAAGGTTTGTCTAGATTGAAGTATTTT. It yields the protein CASSQGLSRLKYF. The V gene is TRBV4-3, the J gene TRBJ2-3; D not certain. This CDR3 is built from 13 residues. Trimming removed 1 base from V and 13 bases from J, with 15 bases in between. CDR1 is LGHNA and CDR2 is YSLEER in the germline V gene.

This CDR3 is CSVEGLAETGELFF. The CDR3 bases are TGCAGCGTTGAAGGCCTAGCGGAAACCGGGGAGCTGTTTTTT. The chain recombines TRBV29-1 with TRBJ2-2; 7 bases match TRBD2. The V segment lost 1 base and the J segment 5 bases; nucleotides outside the gene matches: 4. The CDR3 has 14 residues. CDR1 is SQVTM, CDR2 ANQGSEA, per germline.

The genes are TRBV4-3 and TRBJ1-2; D is perhaps TRBD1 (5 bases). CDR1 LGHNA and CDR2 YSLEER come from the germline V gene. The CDR3 extends over 16 amino acids. V shed 4 bases and J shed 0 bases, with 15 bases lying between them. Here the CDR3 reads CASSPTRGKANYGYTF. The CDR3 DNA is TGCGCCAGCAGCCCCACTCGGGGGAAGGCTAACTATGGCTACACCTTC.

This clone was counted only a few times. This chain joins TRBV5-3 and TRBJ2-2, with D unresolved. TRBV5-3 is sorted into the ORF group, with uncertain function. V was trimmed by 1 base and J by 6 bases, leaving 13 bases between them. The CDR3 has 15 residues. CDR3 in DNA: TGTGCCAGAAGCTTGAACCACCGGTCCCCCGGGGAGCTGTTTTTT. Translated: CARSLNHRSPGELFF.

The chain recombines TRBV4-1 with TRBJ2-1, with a weak D call TRBD1 (6 bases). The CDR3 has 16 residues. Germline V gives CDR1 MGHRA, CDR2 YSYEKL. Trimming cost V 3 bases and J 7 bases, with 19 bases left between them. In DNA, the CDR3 is TGCGCCAGCAGCCAGGGCGGTGGTGGGGGCAGGAATGAGCAGTTCTTC. Translating gives CASSQGGGGGRNEQFF.

V gene TRBV7-9 combines with J gene TRBJ1-2; D is ambiguous. Germline lookup yields CDR1 SEHNR and CDR2 FQNEAQ (reference sequence). The CDR3 sequence is 17 residues long. V was shortened by 0 bases and J by 4 bases, with 18 bases between the two germline ends. CDR3 sequence: CASSLARADFFFYGYTF. For the CDR3, the DNA is TGTGCCAGCAGCTTAGCCCGAGCGGACTTTTTCTTCTATGGCTACACCTTC.

This clone occurred a few times. The gene calls are TRBV7-6 and TRBJ2-7, with D uncertain. CDR3 size: 13 residues. V lost 4 bases and J 0 bases, leaving 7 bases between the germline ends. Germline V CDR1 and CDR2: SGHVS, FNYEAQ. CDR3 sequence reads: CASSSLGSYEQYF. The DNA for the CDR3 is TGTGCCAGCAGCTCCCTCGGCTCCTACGAGCAGTACTTC.